This is a list of T cell receptor beta chains from one sample in a study of blood T cell repertoires in COVID-19. Clones were sequenced by immunoSEQ multiplex PCR, and TCRdb holds only the in-frame ones, with some missing. The data contain just over 250,000 clones, approximately 79% of them seen just once; the ten biggest clones take up under 5%. Sample: PBMCs or T cells enriched from blood (not recorded which). The receptors here all came from a young man with acute COVID-19. Each CDR3 is given with its conserved first and last residue. Fields, in order: V gene, clone size, D gene, J gene, CDR3 DNA, CDR3 protein. A D gene is named only where the DNA matches it firmly. The size of a clone is reported for some rows only, either as once, few or many, or as a class for expanded clones.

>TRBV6-5|.|.|TRBJ1-1
TGTGCCAGCAGTTACAGACAGGTCGGCACTGAAGCTTTCTTT
CASSYRQVGTEAFF
>TRBV2|.|TRBD1|TRBJ1-4
TGTGCCAGCCTCCCACAGGGGTTGACTAATGAAAAACTGTTTTTT
CASLPQGLTNEKLFF
>TRBV3-1/TRBV3-2|.|TRBD1|TRBJ1-2
TGTGCCAGCAGCCAAGGGACAGGGGGCGCGTGGGTTCCTGGGAACTATGGCTACACCTTC
CASSQGTGGAWVPGNYGYTF
>TRBV6-5|.|TRBD1|TRBJ1-1
TGTGCCAGCAGTTCGGACAGGGGGCGAAACACTGAAGCTTTCTTT
CASSSDRGRNTEAFF
>TRBV7-8|few|.|TRBJ1-1
TGTGCCAGCAGCCAGAATGGGAACACTGAAGCTTTCTTT
CASSQNGNTEAFF
>TRBV15|.|.|TRBJ1-6
TGTGCCACCAGCAGGGGGGACAACACAAATTCACCCCTCCACTTT
CATSRGDNTNSPLHF
>TRBV29-1|.|.|TRBJ2-1
TGCAGCGCAGAGCGGCAGGCCTACAATGAGCAGTTCTTC
CSAERQAYNEQFF
>TRBV18|.|.|TRBJ1-2
TGTGCCAGCTCACCGACAGACTCCGGCCTGAATGGCTACACCTTC
CASSPTDSGLNGYTF
>TRBV27|.|TRBD2|TRBJ2-3
TGTGCCAGCAGTCCTCAGGGACTAGCGGGCCCTCGGGATACGCAGTATTTT
CASSPQGLAGPRDTQYF
>TRBV4-1|few|.|TRBJ1-2
TGCGCCAGCAGCCAAGTAGGGACACCCCTCGCGGGCTACACCTTC
CASSQVGTPLAGYTF
>TRBV29-1|once|TRBD1|TRBJ1-2
TGCAGCGTTGATGGGAACAGGGGGCTTTCGGATGGCTACACCTTC
CSVDGNRGLSDGYTF
>TRBV25-1|.|.|TRBJ1-2
TGTGCCAGCAGCCGAGGGGGTTCTGCTGGCTACACCTTC
CASSRGGSAGYTF
>TRBV7-3|.|.|TRBJ2-3
TGTGCCCGAAGGGGATGCGGGAAGACAGATACGCAGTATTTT
CARRGCGKTDTQYF
>TRBV7-2|.|TRBD1|TRBJ1-2
TGTGCCAGCAGCCGGGACTTGGGACAGAACTATGGCTACACCTTC
CASSRDLGQNYGYTF
>TRBV27|.|.|TRBJ1-4
TGTGCCAGCAGTTTATCTCCCTCGGGTGAAAAACTGTTTTTT
CASSLSPSGEKLFF
>TRBV7-3|.|.|TRBJ2-2
TGTGCCAGCAGCTTTACGGGAGCGGGCGGGGAGCTGTTTTTT
CASSFTGAGGELFF
>TRBV7-7|.|TRBD2|TRBJ2-5
TGTGCCAGCAGCTTAGTGACCGGGGGGTATGAGACCCAGTACTTC
CASSLVTGGYETQYF
>TRBV19|.|.|TRBJ1-1
TGTGCCAGTACCCGGGAGAACACTGAAGCTTTCTTT
CASTRENTEAFF
>TRBV28|.|TRBD1|TRBJ1-5
TGTGCCAGCAGGTCCCCGGGGCGGGACAGGGGAACTCGGGGGCCCCAGCATTTT
CASRSPGRDRGTRGPQHF
>TRBV5-4|.|TRBD2|TRBJ2-2
TGTGCCAGCAGCTTGGTACCTAGCGGCCGTTGGAGTACCGGGGAGCTGTTTTTT
CASSLVPSGRWSTGELFF
>TRBV6-4|.|TRBD1|TRBJ1-6
TGTGCCAGCAGCCTCGACAGGGATTCACCCCTCCACTTT
CASSLDRDSPLHF
>TRBV11-3|.|TRBD2|TRBJ2-5
TGTGCCAGCAGTACAGGACTAGCGGGGGGGCTCCAAGAGACCCAGTACTTC
CASSTGLAGGLQETQYF